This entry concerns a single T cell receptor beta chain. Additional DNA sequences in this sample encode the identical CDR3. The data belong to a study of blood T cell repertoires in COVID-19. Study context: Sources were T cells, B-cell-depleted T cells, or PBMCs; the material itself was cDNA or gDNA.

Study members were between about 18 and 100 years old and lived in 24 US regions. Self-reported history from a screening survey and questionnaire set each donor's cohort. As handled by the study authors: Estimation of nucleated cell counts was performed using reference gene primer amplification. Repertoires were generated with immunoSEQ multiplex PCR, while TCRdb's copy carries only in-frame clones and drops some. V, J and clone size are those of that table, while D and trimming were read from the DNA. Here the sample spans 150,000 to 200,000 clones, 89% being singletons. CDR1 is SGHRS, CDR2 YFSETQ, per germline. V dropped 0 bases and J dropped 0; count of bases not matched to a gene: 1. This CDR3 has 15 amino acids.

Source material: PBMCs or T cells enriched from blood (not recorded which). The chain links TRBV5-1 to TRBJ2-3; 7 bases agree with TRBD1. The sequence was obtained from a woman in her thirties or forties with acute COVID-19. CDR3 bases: TGCGCCAGCAGCTTGGAGGGGGCTAGCACAGATACGCAGTATTTT. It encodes CASSLEGASTDTQYF.